The T cell receptor beta chain described here comes from a study of blood T cells in healthy people across ages. The use of a sample-barcoded 5' primer and a J-beta primer mix characterized a second PCR of about 7 to 12 cycles. TCRdb re-called the 5' RACE reads through MiXCR, storing one row per CDR3 protein. The profile shows hundreds of thousands of distinct CDR3 sequences, 25% to 30% of them singletons. Germline lookup yields CDR1 MGHDK and CDR2 SYGVNS. The CDR3 spans 14 residues. The ends were cut back, 6 bases at V and 6 bases at J, with 15 bases in the middle. What was sequenced was blood. The clonotype originates from a woman older than 75 in good health. The rearrangement uses TRBV25-1 and TRBJ1-5; D possibly corresponds to TRBD1 (6 bases). The CDR3 nucleotides are TGTGCCAGCAGCCCGACGGGGGCAGGTCAGCCCCAGCATTTT. It is translated as CASSPTGAGQPQHF.